Detailed here is one T cell receptor (beta chain). The CDR3 consists of 14 residues. V lost 6 bases and J lost 3, with 14 bases in between. CDR1 and CDR2 (germline): MNHEY, SVGEGT. The data belong to a study of T cell repertoires in cytomegalovirus infection. TCRdb recomputed calls from the reads with MiXCR, one row per CDR3 protein. This table has 150,000 to 200,000 distinct CDR3 sequences, over 13% appearing once. The source of this sequence is a human donor in good health (CMV status not recorded). Some clones in this sample may be carry-over from other donors' samples. Source material: PBMCs. The chain employs TRBV6-2 or TRBV6-3 and TRBJ1-1; perhaps TRBD1 as D (5 bases). The CDR3 here is CASSDRIFYTEAFF. Written as DNA, the CDR3 is TGTGCCAGCAGCGACAGAATTTTTTACACTGAAGCTTTCTTT.